These 4 T cell receptor beta chains were sequenced from one sample in a study of CD8 T cells in Susac syndrome. RNA amounts of roughly 0.5 to 1 ug underwent reverse transcription with random hexamers. TCRdb re-derived calls from the immunoSEQ multiplex PCR reads in MiXCR, one entry per CDR3 protein. The sample has about 300,000 distinct CDR3 sequences, about 92% seen once. Input material: CD4+ T cells from PBMCs. The receptors derive from a human donor with multiple sclerosis.

The CDR3: CASSARTGKDTEAFF. CDR3 nucleotide sequence: TGCGCCAGCAGCGCCCGGACAGGGAAAGACACTGAAGCTTTCTTT. This chain uses TRBV5-1 with TRBJ1-1, with 8 bases aligning to TRBD1. J lost 3 bases, V lost 4 bases, and 8 bases had no gene match. Germline V CDR1 and CDR2: SGHRS, YFSETQ. This CDR3 has 15 amino acids. Using reference TRBV5-1 and TRBJ1-1 for the parts outside the CDR3, the full variable domain is KAGVTQTPRYLIKTRGQQVTLSCSPISGHRSVSWYQQTPGQGLQFLFEYFSETQRNKGNFPGRFSGRQFSNSRSEMNVSTLELGDSALYLCASSARTGKDTEAFFGQGTRLTVV.

The chain links TRBV9 to TRBJ2-6; D unclear. This CDR3 is 15 amino acids long. The V and J ends lost 3 bases and 0 bases respectively, with 7 bases between them. Looked up from germline, CDR1 is SGDLS and CDR2 is YYNGEE. The CDR3 sequence is CASSARVSGANVLTF. CDR3 bases: TGTGCCAGCAGCGCAAGGGTCTCTGGGGCCAACGTCCTGACTTTC.

The chain links TRBV20-1 to TRBJ2-5; D is perhaps TRBD2 (6 bases). V lost 0 bases and J 5 bases, leaving 16 bases between the germline ends. This CDR3 region has 15 residues. CDR1 and CDR2 (germline): DFQATT, SNEGSKA (reference sequence). Here the CDR3 DNA reads TGCAGTGCTAGAGATGGTCAGCGGGTTGGTGAGACCCAGTACTTC. Translation: CSARDGQRVGETQYF.

The chain has TRBV20-1 and TRBJ2-5, with 10 bases matching TRBD2. V gave up 3 bases and J gave up 5 bases; unmatched junction bases: 9. The CDR3 spans 15 residues. CDR1 is DFQATT and CDR2 is SNEGSKA in the germline V gene (reference sequence). CDR3 DNA sequence: TGCAGTGCTAGTCCGATAGCGGGGGGCCGGGAGACCCAGTACTTC. This codes for CSASPIAGGRETQYF.